One and the same sample provided the 8 T cell receptor beta chains below, sequenced in a study of siplizumab effects on memory and regulatory T cells (dated by TCRdb to the late 2010s). The library was prepared using the immunoSEQ multiplex PCR assay. TCRdb mirrors the immuneACCESS table, restricted to in-frame sequences. Some clones are absent from its copies; in checked studies, under half trace to an unresolved V gene, and the reason for the others is unknown. This sample gives approximately 110,000 clones in total; roughly 91% of them show up just once. The top ten hold approximately 0.32% of the sample. The specimen sequenced was CD4+ T cells sorted from blood. The receptors come from a human donor in good health.

The V and J genes are TRBV19 and TRBJ1-1; a weak D match, TRBD1 (5 bases). The germline CDR1 and CDR2 sequences are LNHDA and SQIVND (reference sequence). V was trimmed by 10 bases and J by 4 bases, leaving 13 bases between them. This CDR3 has 12 amino acids. The DNA for the CDR3 is TGTGCCACCACCTTTCAGGGCACTGAAGCTTTCTTT. This codes for CATTFQGTEAFF.

The chain is built from TRBV7-2 and TRBJ2-1, with TRBD2 identical over 10 bases. The germline V gene encodes CDR1 SGHTA and CDR2 FQGNSA. The CDR3 has 15 residues. The J segment lost 7 bases and the V segment lost 1 base, leaving 4 bases of the junction unmatched. This chain's CDR3 is CASSLGRTSGNEQFF. The CDR3 region has the DNA TGTGCCAGCAGCTTAGGGAGGACTAGCGGTAATGAGCAGTTCTTC.

The genes are TRBV2 and TRBJ1-5, with D unclear. Germline CDR1 and CDR2: SNHLY and FYNNEI. The CDR3 has 15 residues. V was pared by 4 bases and J by 0 bases, with 10 bases between. The chain's CDR3 is CASSGEVVSNQPQHF. The CDR3 bases are TGTGCCAGCAGTGGAGAGGTGGTTAGCAATCAGCCCCAGCATTTT.

This chain joins TRBV27 and TRBJ1-5, with D unclear. Looked up from germline, CDR1 is MNHEY and CDR2 is SMNVEV (reference sequence). The CDR3 extends over 13 amino acids. V dropped 4 bases and J dropped 2 bases, with 6 bases sitting between them. This CDR3 is CASSWLGNQPQHF. As DNA, the CDR3 is TGTGCCAGCAGTTGGTTGGGCAATCAGCCCCAGCATTTT.

This chain uses TRBV25-1 with TRBJ2-6; TRBD1 aligns across 9 bases. This CDR3 region has 15 residues. V lost 3 bases to trimming and J lost 12 bases; unmatched junction nucleotides: 9. The germline gives CDR1 MGHDK, CDR2 SYGVNS. This chain's CDR3 is CASSEPTGGLGVLTF. In nucleotides, the CDR3 is TGTGCCAGCAGTGAGCCCACAGGGGGCTTAGGCGTCCTGACTTTC. Looking up the rest from reference TRBV25-1 and TRBJ2-6 gives the full variable domain: EADIYQTPRYLVIGTGKKITLECSQTMGHDKMYWYQQDPGMELHLIHYSYGVNSTEKGDLSSESTVSRIRTEHFPLTLESARPSHTSQYLCASSEPTGGLGVLTFGAGSRLTVL.

For the CDR3, the DNA is TGTGCCAGCAGCTTCCGAGGGGGGCTGAACACTGAAGCTTTCTTT. Protein sequence: CASSFRGGLNTEAFF. The gene calls are TRBV11-1 and TRBJ1-1; D might be TRBD1 (6 bases). CDR1 SGHAT and CDR2 FQDESV come from the germline V gene (reference sequence). Trimming removed 3 bases at V and 0 bases at J, with 11 bases between. The CDR3 is 15 amino acids.

The J gene is TRBJ2-3, the V gene TRBV27, with D tentatively TRBD1 (6 bases). This CDR3 region has 15 residues. The germline V gene encodes CDR1 MNHEY and CDR2 SMNVEV (reference sequence). The V end was cut by 2 bases, the J end by 1 base, with 10 bases between. The CDR3 protein is CASSLGQFGTDTQYF. Here the CDR3 DNA reads TGTGCCAGCAGTTTAGGACAGTTCGGCACAGATACGCAGTATTTT.

The rearrangement joins TRBV19 to TRBJ2-3, with a possible D match to TRBD2 (5 bases). Trimming left V 7 bases short and J 1 base short, with 9 bases between. Germline CDR1 and CDR2: LNHDA and SQIVND (reference sequence). The CDR3 totals 13 residues. In DNA, the CDR3 is TGTGCCAGTACTTGGGGAGGCACAGATACGCAGTATTTT. Encoded protein: CASTWGGTDTQYF.